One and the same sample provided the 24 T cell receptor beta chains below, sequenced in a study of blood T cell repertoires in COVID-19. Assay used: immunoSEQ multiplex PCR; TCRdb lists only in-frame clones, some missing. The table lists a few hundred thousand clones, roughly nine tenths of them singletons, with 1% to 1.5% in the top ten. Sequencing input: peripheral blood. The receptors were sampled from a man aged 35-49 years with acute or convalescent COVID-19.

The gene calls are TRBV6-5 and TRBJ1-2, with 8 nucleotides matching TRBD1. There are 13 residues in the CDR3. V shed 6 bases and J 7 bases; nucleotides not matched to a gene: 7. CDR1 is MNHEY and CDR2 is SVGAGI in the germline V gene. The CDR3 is CASSSTGEVGYTF. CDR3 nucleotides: TGTGCCAGCAGCTCGACAGGGGAGGTTGGCTACACCTTC.

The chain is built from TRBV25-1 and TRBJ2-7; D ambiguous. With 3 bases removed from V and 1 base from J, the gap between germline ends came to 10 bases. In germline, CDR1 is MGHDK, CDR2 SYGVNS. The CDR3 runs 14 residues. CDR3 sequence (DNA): TGTGCCAGCAGTGACCAGCGTTCTTCCTACGAGCAGTACTTC. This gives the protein CASSDQRSSYEQYF.

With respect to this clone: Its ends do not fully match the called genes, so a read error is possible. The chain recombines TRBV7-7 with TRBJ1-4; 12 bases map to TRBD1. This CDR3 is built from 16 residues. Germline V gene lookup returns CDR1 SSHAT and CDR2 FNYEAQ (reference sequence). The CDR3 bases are TGTGCTAGCAGCACAGGGACAGGGGGCGCAGGTGAAAAACTGTTTTTT. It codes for CASSTGTGGAGEKLFF.

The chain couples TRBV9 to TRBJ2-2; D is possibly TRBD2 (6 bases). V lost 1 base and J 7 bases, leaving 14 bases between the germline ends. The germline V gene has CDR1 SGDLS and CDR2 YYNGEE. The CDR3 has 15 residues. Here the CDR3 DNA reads TGTGCCAGCAGCGTATCCGTCGGAGGGGACGGGGAGCTGTTTTTT. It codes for CASSVSVGGDGELFF.

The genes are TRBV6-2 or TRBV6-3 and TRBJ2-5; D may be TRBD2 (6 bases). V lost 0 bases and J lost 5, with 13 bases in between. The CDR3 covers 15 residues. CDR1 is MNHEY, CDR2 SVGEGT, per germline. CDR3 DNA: TGTGCCAGCAGTTACTCGGAGTTCGCGGGGGAGACCCAGTACTTC. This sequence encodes CASSYSEFAGETQYF.

The CDR3 loop reads CASSFPGEGAKNIQYF. CDR3 bases: TGTGCCAGCAGCTTCCCAGGGGAAGGTGCCAAAAACATTCAGTACTTC. The gene calls are TRBV5-6 and TRBJ2-4; TRBD1 is a possible D gene (6 bases). Germline loops: CDR1 SGHDT, CDR2 YYEEEE. The CDR3 extends over 16 amino acids. Trimming removed 2 bases from V and 1 base from J, with 13 bases in between. Supplemented by reference TRBV5-6 and TRBJ2-4, the full variable domain reads DAGVTQSPTHLIKTRGQQVTLRCSPKSGHDTVSWYQQALGQGPQFIFQYYEEEERQRGNFPDRFSGHQFPNYSSELNVNALLLGDSALYLCASSFPGEGAKNIQYFGAGTRLSVL.

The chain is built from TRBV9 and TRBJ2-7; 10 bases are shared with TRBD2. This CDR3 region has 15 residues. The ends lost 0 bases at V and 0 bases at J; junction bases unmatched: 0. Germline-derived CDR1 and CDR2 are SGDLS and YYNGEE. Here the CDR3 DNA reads TGTGCCAGCAGCGTAGCTAGCGGGGGCTCCTACGAGCAGTACTTC. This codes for CASSVASGGSYEQYF.

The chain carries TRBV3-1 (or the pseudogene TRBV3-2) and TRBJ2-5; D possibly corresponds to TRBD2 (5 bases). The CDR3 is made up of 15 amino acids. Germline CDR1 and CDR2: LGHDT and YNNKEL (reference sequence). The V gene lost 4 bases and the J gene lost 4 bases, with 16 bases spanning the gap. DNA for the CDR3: TGTGCCAGCAGCCCGACCGCCCTGCGGGCAGAGACCCAGTACTTC. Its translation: CASSPTALRAETQYF.

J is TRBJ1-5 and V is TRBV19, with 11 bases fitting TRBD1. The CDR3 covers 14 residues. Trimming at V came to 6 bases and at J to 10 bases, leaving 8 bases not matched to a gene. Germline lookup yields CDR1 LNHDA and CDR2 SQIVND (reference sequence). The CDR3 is CASSLPGQGEPQHF. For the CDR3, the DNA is TGTGCCAGTAGCCTCCCGGGACAGGGGGAACCCCAGCATTTT.

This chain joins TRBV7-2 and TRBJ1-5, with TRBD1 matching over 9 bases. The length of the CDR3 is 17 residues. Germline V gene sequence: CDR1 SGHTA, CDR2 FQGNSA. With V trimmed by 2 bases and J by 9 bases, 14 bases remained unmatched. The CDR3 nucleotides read TGTGCCAGCAGCTTATCATTCGGACAGGGGCCAGGGAGGCCCCAGCATTTT. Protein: CASSLSFGQGPGRPQHF.

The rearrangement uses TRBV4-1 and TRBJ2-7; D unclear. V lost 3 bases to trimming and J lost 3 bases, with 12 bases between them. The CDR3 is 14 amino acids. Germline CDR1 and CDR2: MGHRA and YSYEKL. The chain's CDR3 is CASSHLGGVYEQYF. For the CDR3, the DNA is TGCGCCAGCAGCCATTTGGGTGGAGTCTACGAGCAGTACTTC.

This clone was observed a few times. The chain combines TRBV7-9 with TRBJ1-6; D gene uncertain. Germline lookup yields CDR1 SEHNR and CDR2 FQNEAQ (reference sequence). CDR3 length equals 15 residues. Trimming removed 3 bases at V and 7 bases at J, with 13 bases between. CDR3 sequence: CASSLLGRMNSPLHF. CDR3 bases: TGTGCCAGCAGCTTGTTGGGCAGGATGAATTCACCCCTCCACTTT.

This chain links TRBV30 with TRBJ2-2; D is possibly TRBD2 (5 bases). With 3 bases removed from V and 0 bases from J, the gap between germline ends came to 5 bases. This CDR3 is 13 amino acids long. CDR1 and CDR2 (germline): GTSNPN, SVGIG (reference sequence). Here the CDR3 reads CAWSGANTGELFF. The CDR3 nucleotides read TGTGCCTGGAGCGGGGCGAACACCGGGGAGCTGTTTTTT. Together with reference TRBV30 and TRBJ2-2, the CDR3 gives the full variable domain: SQTIHQWPATLVQPVGSPLSLECTVEGTSNPNLYWYRQAAGRGLQLLFYSVGIGQISSEVPQNLSASRPQDRQFILSSKKLLLSDSGFYLCAWSGANTGELFFGEGSRLTVL.

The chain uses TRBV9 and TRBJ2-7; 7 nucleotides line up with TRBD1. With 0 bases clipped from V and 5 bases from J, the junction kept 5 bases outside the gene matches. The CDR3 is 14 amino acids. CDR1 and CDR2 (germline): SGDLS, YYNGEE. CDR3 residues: CASSVVQGTDEQYF. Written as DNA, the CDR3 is TGTGCCAGCAGCGTAGTACAGGGGACGGACGAGCAGTACTTC.

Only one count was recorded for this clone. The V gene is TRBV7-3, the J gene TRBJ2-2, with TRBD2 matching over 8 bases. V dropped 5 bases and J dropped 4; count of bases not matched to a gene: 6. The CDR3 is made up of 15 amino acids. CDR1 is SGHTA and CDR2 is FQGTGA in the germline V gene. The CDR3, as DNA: TGTGCCAGCAGCCCCCGGGGGGGCAGCACCGGGGAGCTGTTTTTT. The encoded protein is CASSPRGGSTGELFF. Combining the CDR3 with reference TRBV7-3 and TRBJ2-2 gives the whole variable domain GAGVSQTPSNKVTEKGKYVELRCDPISGHTALYWYRQSLGQGPEFLIYFQGTGAADDSGLPNDRFFAVRPEGSVSTLKIQRTERGDSAVYLCASSPRGGSTGELFFGEGSRLTVL.

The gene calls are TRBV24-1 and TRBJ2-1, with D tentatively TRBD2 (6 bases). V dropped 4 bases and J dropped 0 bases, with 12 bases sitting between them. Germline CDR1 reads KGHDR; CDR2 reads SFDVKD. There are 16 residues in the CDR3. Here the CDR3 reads CATSEGDWSSYNEQFF. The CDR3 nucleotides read TGTGCCACCAGTGAGGGGGACTGGAGCTCCTACAATGAGCAGTTCTTC.

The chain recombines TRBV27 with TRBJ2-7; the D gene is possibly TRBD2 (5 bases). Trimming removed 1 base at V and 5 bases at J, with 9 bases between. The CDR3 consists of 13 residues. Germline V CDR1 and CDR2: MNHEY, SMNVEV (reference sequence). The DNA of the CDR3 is TGTGCCAGCAGTTTATTTGCTAGCAACGAGCAGTACTTC. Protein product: CASSLFASNEQYF.

CDR3 sequence: CASISRGTPGNTIYF. CDR3 sequence (DNA): TGTGCCAGCATATCCAGGGGAACGCCTGGAAACACCATATATTTT. V and J are TRBV5-8 and TRBJ1-3, with D possibly TRBD1 on 6 matching bases. V lost 6 bases to trimming and J lost 2 bases, with 15 bases between them. This CDR3 region has 15 residues. Looked up from germline, CDR1 is SGHTS and CDR2 is YDEGEE. Together with reference TRBV5-8 and TRBJ1-3, the CDR3 gives the full variable domain: EAGVTQSPTHLIKTRGQQATLRCSPISGHTSVYWYQQALGLGLQFLLWYDEGEERNRGNFPPRFSGRQFPNYSSELNVNALELEDSALYLCASISRGTPGNTIYFGEGSWLTVV.

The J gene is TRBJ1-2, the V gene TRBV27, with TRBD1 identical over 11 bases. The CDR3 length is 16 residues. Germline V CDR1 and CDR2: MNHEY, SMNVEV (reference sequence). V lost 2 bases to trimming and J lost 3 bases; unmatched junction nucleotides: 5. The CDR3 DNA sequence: TGTGCCAGCAGTTTAGGTGGGACAGGGGGACACTATGGCTACACCTTC. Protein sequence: CASSLGGTGGHYGYTF.

The DNA for the CDR3 is TGTGCCAGCAGCTTAGATACTAGCGGGAAATTCGACTCGAGCTCCTACAATGAGCAGTTCTTC. Its translation is CASSLDTSGKFDSSSYNEQFF. The chain employs TRBV13 and TRBJ2-1, with 10 bases aligning to TRBD2. V shed 1 base, J shed 0 bases, and the junction held 15 bases outside the gene matches. The CDR3 sequence is 21 residues long. Per the germline V gene, CDR1 is PRHDT and CDR2 is FYEKMQ (reference sequence).

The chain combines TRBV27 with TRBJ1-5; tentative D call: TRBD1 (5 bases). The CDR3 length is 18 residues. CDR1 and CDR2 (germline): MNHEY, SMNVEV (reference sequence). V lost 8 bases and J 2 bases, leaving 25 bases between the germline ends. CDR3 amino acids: CASPNPNPRGFGNQPQHF. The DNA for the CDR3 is TGTGCCAGCCCTAACCCAAACCCCCGGGGGTTTGGCAATCAGCCCCAGCATTTT.

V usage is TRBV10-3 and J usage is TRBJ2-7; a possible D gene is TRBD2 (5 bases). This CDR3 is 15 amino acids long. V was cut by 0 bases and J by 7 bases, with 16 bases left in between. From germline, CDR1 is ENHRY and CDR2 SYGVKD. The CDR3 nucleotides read TGTGCCATCAGTGAGTCGTTCGGGGTCCTCCTGGAGCAGTACTTC. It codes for CAISESFGVLLEQYF.

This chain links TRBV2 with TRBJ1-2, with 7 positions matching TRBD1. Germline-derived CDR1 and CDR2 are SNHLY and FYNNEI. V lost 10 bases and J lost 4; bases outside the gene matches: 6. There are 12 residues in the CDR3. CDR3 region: CATSGDSYGYTF. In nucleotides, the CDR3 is TGTGCCACCTCCGGGGACAGCTATGGCTACACCTTC.

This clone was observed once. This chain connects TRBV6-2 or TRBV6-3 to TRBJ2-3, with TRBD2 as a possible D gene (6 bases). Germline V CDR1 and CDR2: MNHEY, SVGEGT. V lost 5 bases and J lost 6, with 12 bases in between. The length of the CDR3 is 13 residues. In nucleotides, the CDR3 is TGTGCCAGCAGTAGAGCGGGTGGGGATACGCAGTATTTT. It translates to CASSRAGGDTQYF.